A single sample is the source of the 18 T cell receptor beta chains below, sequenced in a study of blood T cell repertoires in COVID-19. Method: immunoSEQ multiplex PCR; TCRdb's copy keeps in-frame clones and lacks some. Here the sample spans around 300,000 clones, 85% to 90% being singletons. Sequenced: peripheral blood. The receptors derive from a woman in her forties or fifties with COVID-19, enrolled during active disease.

CDR3 sequence: CASSARVNTEAFF. The CDR3 DNA follows: TGTGCCAGCAGCGCCAGGGTAAACACTGAAGCTTTCTTT. The chain recombines TRBV7-9 with TRBJ1-1, with D maybe TRBD1 (5 bases). Per the germline V gene, CDR1 is SEHNR and CDR2 is FQNEAQ (reference sequence). The CDR3 sequence is 13 residues long. With 5 bases removed from V and 2 bases from J, the gap between germline ends came to 9 bases.

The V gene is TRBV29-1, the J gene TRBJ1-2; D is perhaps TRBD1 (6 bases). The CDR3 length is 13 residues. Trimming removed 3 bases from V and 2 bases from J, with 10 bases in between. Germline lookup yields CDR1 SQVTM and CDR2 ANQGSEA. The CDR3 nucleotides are TGCAGCGTTGATAACAGGGAGAACTATGGCTACACCTTC. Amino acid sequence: CSVDNRENYGYTF.

The DNA of the CDR3 is TGTGCCAGTACAGGCTACCAGTATGGCTACACCTTC. This sequence encodes CASTGYQYGYTF. The chain combines TRBV19 with TRBJ1-2; D uncertain. Germline V lookup: CDR1 LNHDA, CDR2 SQIVND (reference sequence). The CDR3 extends over 12 amino acids. Trimming shortened V by 7 bases and J by 5 bases, and 11 bases separated the two germline ends.

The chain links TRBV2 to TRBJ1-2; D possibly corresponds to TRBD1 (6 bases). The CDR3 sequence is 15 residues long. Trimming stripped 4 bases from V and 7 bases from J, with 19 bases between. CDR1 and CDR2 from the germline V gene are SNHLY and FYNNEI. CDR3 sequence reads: CASSAKLTGISGYTF. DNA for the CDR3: TGTGCCAGCAGTGCTAAGTTAACAGGGATTAGTGGCTACACCTTC.

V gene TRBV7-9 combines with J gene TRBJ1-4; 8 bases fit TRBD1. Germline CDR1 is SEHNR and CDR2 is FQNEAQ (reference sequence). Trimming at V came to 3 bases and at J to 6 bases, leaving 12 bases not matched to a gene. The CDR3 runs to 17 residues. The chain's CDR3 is CASSFLRTGPVYEKLFF. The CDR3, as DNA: TGTGCCAGCAGCTTCCTAAGGACAGGGCCCGTTTATGAAAAACTGTTTTTT.

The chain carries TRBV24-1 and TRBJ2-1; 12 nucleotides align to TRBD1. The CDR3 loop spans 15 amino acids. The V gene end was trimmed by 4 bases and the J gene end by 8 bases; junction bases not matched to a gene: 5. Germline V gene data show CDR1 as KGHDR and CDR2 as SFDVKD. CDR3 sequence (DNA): TGTGCCACCAGTGACGCGGGACAGGGGGCGGATGAGCAGTTCTTC. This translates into CATSDAGQGADEQFF.

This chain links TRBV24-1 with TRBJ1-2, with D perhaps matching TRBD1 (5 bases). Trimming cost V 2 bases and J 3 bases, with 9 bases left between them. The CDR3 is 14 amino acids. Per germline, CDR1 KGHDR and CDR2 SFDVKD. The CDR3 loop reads CATSDSGGHYGYTF. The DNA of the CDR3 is TGTGCCACCAGTGATTCCGGGGGTCACTATGGCTACACCTTC.

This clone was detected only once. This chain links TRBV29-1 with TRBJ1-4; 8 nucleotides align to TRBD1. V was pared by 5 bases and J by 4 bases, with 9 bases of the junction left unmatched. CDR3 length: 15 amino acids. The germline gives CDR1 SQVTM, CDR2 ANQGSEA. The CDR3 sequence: CSVRYQGASNEKLFF. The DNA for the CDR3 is TGCAGCGTTCGATACCAGGGGGCAAGTAATGAAAAACTGTTTTTT.

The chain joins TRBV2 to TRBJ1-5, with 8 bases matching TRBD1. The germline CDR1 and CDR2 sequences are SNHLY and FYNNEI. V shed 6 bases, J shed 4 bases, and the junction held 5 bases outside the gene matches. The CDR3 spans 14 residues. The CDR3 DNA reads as TGTGCCAGCAGCTCCGGGACAGGTAATCAGCCCCAGCATTTT. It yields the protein CASSSGTGNQPQHF.

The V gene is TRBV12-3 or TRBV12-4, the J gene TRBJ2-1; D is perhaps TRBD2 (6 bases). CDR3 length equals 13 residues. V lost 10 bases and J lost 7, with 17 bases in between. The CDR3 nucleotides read TGTGCCATCCTCCCCGTGGGGGGAAATGAGCAGTTCTTC. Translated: CAILPVGGNEQFF.

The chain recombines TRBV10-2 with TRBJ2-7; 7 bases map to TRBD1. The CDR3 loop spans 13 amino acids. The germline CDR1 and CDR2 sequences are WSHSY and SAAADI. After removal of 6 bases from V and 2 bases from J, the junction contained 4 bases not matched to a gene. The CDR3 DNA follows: TGCGCCAGCAGGCCGGACAGGACCTACGAGCAGTACTTC. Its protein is CASRPDRTYEQYF.

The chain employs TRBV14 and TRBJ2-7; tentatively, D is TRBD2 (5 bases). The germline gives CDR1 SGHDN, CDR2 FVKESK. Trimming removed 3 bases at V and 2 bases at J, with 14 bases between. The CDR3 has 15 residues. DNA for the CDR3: TGTGCCAGCAGCCAGCAAGCGGTGTTAACCTACGAGCAGTACTTC. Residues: CASSQQAVLTYEQYF.

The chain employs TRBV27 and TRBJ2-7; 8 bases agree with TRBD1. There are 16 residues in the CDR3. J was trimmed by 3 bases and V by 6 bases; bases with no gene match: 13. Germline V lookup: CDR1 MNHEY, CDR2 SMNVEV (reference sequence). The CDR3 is CASRPYRDRSIYEQYF. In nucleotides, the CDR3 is TGTGCCAGCAGACCGTACCGGGACAGGTCTATCTACGAGCAGTACTTC.

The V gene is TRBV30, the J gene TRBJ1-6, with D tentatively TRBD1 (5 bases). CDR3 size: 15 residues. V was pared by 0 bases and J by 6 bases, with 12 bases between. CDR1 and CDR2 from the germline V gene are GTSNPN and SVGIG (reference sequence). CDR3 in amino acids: CAWSVLRQFNSPLHF. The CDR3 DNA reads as TGTGCCTGGAGTGTACTACGACAGTTTAATTCACCCCTCCACTTT.

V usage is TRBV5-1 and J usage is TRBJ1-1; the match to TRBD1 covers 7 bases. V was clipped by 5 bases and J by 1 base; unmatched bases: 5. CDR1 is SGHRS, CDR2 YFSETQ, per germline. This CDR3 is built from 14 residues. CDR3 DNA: TGCGCCAGCAGACGGGGACAGCAGAACACTGAAGCTTTCTTT. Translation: CASRRGQQNTEAFF.

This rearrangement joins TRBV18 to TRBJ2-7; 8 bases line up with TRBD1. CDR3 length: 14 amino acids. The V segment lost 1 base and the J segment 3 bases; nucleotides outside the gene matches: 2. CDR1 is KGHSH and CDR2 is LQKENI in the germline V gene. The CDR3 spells CASSPRDRGYEQYF. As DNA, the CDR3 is TGTGCCAGCTCACCACGAGACAGGGGCTACGAGCAGTACTTC.

The DNA of the CDR3 is TGTGCCAGCTCACCGCTAGCGGTCAACACAGATACGCAGTATTTT. This translates into CASSPLAVNTDTQYF. V and J are TRBV18 and TRBJ2-3, with 7 nucleotides matching TRBD2. This CDR3 has 15 residues. The V and J ends lost 3 bases and 2 bases, in that order; junction bases with no gene match: 5. CDR1 KGHSH and CDR2 LQKENI come from the germline V gene.

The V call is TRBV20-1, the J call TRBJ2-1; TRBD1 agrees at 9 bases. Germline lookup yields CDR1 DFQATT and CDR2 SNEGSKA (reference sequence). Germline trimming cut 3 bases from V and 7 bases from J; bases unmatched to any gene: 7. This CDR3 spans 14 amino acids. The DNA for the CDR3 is TGCAGTGCTAGTAGGGGACAGGGCTGGAATGAGCAGTTCTTC. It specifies CSASRGQGWNEQFF.